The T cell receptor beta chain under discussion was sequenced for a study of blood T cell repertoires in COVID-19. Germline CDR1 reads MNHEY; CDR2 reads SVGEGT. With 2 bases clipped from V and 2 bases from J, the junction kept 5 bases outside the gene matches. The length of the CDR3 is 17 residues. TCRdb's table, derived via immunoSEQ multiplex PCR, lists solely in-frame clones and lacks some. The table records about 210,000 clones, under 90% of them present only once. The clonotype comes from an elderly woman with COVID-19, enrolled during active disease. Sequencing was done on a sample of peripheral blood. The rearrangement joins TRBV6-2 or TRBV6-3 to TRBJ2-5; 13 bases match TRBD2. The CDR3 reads CASSYPLGLAGQETQYF. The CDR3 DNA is TGTGCCAGCAGTTACCCTTTGGGACTAGCGGGGCAAGAGACCCAGTACTTC.